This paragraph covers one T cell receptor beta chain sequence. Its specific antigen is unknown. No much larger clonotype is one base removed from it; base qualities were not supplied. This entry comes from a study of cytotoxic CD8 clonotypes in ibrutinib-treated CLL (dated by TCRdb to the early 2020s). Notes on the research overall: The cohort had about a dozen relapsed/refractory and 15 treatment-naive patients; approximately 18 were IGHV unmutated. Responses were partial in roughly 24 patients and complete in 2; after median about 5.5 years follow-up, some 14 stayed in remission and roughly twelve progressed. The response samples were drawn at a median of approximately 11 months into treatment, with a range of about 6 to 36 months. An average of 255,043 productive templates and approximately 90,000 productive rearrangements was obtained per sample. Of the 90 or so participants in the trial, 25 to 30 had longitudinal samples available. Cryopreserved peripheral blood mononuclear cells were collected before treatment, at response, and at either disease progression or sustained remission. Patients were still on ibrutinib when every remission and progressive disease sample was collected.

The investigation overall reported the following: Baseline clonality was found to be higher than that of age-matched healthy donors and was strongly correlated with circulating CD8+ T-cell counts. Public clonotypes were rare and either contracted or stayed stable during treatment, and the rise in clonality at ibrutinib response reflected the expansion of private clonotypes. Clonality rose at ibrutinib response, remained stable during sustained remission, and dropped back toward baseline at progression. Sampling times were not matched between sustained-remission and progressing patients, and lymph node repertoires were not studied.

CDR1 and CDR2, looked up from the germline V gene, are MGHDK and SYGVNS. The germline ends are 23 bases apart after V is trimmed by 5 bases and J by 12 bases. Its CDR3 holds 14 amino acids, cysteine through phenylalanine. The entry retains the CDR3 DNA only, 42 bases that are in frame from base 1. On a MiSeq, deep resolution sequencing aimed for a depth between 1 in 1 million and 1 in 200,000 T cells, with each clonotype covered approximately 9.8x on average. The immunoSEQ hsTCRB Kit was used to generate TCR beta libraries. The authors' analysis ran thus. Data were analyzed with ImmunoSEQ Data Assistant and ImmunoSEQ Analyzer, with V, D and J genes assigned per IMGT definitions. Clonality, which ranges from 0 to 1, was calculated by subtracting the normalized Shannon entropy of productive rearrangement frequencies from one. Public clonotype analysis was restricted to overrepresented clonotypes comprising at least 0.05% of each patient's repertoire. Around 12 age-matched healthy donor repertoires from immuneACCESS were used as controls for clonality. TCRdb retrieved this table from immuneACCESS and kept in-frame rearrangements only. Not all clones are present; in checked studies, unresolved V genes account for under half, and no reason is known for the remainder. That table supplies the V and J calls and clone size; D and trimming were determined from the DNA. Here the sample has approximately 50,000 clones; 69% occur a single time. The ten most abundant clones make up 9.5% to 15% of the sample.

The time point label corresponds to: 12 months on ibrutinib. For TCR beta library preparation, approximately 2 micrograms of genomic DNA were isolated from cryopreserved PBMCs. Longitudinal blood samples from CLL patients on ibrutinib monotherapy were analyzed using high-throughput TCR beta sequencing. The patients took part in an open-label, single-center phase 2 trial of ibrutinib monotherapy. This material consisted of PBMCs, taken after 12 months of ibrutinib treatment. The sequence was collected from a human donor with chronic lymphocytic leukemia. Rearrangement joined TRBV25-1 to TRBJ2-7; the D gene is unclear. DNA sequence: TGTGCCAGCAGTCCCCCCGGGCCGTTTGGATCGAGGTACTTC. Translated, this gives CASSPPGPFGSRYF.